The clone carrying this TCR beta chain came up a few times. Its cognate antigen is unknown. TCRdb independently ran MiXCR on the RT-PCR reads; one entry per CDR3 protein. The data contain 630,000 or so distinct CDR3 sequences, around 16% of them singletons. These data come from a study of response to subunit inactivated influenza vaccine. Notes on the study in general: Each seasonal influenza vaccination, the authors suggested, recruits few new T cells.

The CDR3 totals 15 residues. Germline loops: CDR1 MNHEY, CDR2 SMNVEV (reference sequence). Between the trimmed V and J ends, which lost 3 bases and 8 bases, there was a span of 17 bases. The specimen comprised PBMCs from blood, sampled roughly 13 days after vaccination. The sequence was obtained from a man over 45 who received an inactivated influenza vaccine. J is TRBJ2-1 and V is TRBV27; possibly TRBD1 for D (6 bases). This CDR3 is CASSFIGQRFHEQFF. The CDR3 nucleotides are TGTGCCAGCAGTTTTATTGGACAGCGTTTCCATGAGCAGTTCTTC.